This entry describes one TCR beta chain. V lost 8 bases, J lost 4 bases, and 20 bases lay in between. Germline lookup yields CDR1 SGHDN and CDR2 FVKESK. The CDR3 totals 15 residues. This sample is drawn from a study of cytomegalovirus exposure and HLA in healthy donors. Generated by immunoSEQ multiplex PCR, the TCRdb table keeps only in-frame clones and is missing some. Of under 300,000 clones listed, roughly 86% are singletons. The receptor was derived from a woman in her 30s in good health and CMV-seropositive. The specimen sequenced was PBMCs. This sequence joins TRBV14 and TRBJ1-1, with D tentatively TRBD1 (6 bases). DNA for the CDR3: TGTGCCAGCCCCTATCTAGGGGGGGAGAGCACTGAAGCTTTCTTT. As protein: CASPYLGGESTEAFF.